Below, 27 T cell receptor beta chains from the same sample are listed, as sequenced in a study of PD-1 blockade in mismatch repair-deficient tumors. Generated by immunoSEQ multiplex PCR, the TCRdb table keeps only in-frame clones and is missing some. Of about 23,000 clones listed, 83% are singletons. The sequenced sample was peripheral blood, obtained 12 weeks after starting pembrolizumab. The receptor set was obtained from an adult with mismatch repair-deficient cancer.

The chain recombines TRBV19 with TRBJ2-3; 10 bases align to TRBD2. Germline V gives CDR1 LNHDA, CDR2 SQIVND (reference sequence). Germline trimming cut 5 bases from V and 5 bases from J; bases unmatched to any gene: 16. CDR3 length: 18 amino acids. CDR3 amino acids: CASSWGLARTLGGDTQYF. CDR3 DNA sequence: TGTGCCAGTAGTTGGGGACTAGCGCGGACCCTAGGGGGAGATACGCAGTATTTT.

The CDR3 coding sequence is TGTGCCAGCAGTTTGGGACAACAAGAGACCCAGTACTTC. Protein sequence: CASSLGQQETQYF. V is TRBV7-3 and J is TRBJ2-5, with a tentative D call TRBD1 (6 bases). The CDR3 contains 13 residues. Germline loops: CDR1 SGHTA, CDR2 FQGTGA. V was shortened by 6 bases and J by 2 bases, with 10 bases between the two germline ends. Full variable domain (outside the CDR3, taken from reference TRBV7-3 and TRBJ2-5): GAGVSQTPSNKVTEKGKYVELRCDPISGHTALYWYRQSLGQGPEFLIYFQGTGAADDSGLPNDRFFAVRPEGSVSTLKIQRTERGDSAVYLCASSLGQQETQYFGPGTRLLVL.

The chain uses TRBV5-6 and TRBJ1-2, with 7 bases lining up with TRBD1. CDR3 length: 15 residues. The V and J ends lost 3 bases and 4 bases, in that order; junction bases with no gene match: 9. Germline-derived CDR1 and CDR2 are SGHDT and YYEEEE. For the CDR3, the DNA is TGTGCCAGCAGCTCAACAGGGGATCCCTTCTATGGCTACACCTTC. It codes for CASSSTGDPFYGYTF.

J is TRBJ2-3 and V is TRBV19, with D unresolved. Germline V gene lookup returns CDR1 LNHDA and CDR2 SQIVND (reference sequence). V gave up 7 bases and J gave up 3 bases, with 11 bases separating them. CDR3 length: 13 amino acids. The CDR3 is CASTPSGTDTQYF. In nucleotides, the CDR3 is TGTGCCAGTACACCGTCTGGTACAGATACGCAGTATTTT.

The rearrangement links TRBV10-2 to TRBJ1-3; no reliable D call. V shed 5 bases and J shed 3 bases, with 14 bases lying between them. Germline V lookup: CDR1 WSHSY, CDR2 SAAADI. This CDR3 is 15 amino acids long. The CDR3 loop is CASSPRSALGNTIYF. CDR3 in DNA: TGCGCCAGCAGTCCTAGGTCCGCTCTTGGAAACACCATATATTTT.

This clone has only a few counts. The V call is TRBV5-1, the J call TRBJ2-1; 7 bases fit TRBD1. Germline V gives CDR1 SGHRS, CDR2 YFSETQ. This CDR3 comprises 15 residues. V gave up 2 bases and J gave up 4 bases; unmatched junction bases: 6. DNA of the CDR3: TGCGCCAGCAGCTTAACGGACAGGCCATACAATGAGCAGTTCTTC. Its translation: CASSLTDRPYNEQFF.

CDR3 DNA sequence: TGTGCCAGCAGCTTACGACCTGGACTAGCGGGAAGCGGCGAGCAGTACTTC. Translating it yields CASSLRPGLAGSGEQYF. This rearrangement joins TRBV7-6 to TRBJ2-7; TRBD2 aligns across 12 bases. The CDR3 runs to 17 residues. After removal of 2 bases from V and 6 bases from J, the junction contained 11 bases not matched to a gene. Germline CDR1 reads SGHVS; CDR2 reads FNYEAQ.

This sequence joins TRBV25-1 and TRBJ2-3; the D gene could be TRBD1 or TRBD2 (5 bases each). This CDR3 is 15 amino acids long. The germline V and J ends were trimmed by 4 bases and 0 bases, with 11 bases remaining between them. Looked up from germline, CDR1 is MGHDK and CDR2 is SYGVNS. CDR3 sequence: CASSVPGPSTDTQYF. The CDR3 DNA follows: TGTGCCAGCAGTGTTCCGGGGCCTAGCACAGATACGCAGTATTTT.

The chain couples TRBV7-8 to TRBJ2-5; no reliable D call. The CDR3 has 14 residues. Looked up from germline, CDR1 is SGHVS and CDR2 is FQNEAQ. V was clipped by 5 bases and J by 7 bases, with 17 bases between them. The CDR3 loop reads CASSPPTGVATQYF. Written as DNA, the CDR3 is TGTGCCAGCAGCCCCCCCACGGGTGTGGCGACCCAGTACTTC. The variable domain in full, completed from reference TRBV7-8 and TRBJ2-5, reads GAGVSQSPRYKVAKRGQDVALRCDPISGHVSLFWYQQALGQGPEFLTYFQNEAQLDKSGLPSDRFFAERPEGSVSTLKIQRTQQEDSAVYLCASSPPTGVATQYFGPGTRLLVL.

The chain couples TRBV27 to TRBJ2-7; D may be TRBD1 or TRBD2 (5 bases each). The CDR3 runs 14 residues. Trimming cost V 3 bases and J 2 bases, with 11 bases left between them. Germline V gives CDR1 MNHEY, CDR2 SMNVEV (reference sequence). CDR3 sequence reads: CASSFRGAPYEQYF. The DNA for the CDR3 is TGTGCCAGCAGTTTTAGAGGGGCTCCCTACGAGCAGTACTTC.

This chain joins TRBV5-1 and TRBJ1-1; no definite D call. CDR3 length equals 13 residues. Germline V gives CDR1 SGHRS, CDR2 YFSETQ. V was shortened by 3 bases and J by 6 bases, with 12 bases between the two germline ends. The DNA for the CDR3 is TGCGCCAGCAGCTCCCGGGAAGAAGCTGAAGCTTTCTTT. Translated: CASSSREEAEAFF.

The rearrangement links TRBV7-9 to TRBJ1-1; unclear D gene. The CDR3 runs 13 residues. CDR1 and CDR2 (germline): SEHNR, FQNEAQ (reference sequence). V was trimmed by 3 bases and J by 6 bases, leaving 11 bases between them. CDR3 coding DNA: TGTGCCAGCAGCTTCATAGAAGGCGCTGAAGCTTTCTTT. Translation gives CASSFIEGAEAFF.

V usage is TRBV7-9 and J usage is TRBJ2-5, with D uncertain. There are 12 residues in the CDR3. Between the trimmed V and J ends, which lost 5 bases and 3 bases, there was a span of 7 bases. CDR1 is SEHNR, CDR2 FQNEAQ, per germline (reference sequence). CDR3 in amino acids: CASSVGKETQYF. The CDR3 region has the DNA TGTGCCAGCAGCGTTGGCAAAGAGACCCAGTACTTC.

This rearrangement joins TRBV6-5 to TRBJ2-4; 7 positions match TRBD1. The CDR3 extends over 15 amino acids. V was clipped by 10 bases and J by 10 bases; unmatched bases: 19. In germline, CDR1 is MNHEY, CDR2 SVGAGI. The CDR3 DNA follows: TGTGCCAACCAGAACAGGGGAATCTACGTACAGATTCAGTACTTC. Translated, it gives CANQNRGIYVQIQYF.

This chain's CDR3 is CASSSLAGGPGELFF. The CDR3, as DNA: TGCGCCAGCAGCAGTCTAGCGGGAGGCCCCGGGGAGCTGTTTTTT. This chain links TRBV5-1 with TRBJ2-2, with 11 bases that match TRBD2. The CDR3 covers 15 residues. Losses at the gene ends were 4 bases for V and 6 bases for J; bases not matched to a gene: 5. Germline V CDR1 and CDR2: SGHRS, YFSETQ.

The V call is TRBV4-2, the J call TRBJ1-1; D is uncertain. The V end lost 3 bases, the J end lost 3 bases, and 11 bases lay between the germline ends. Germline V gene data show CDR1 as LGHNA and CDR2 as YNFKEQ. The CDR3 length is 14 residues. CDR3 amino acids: CASSHPERDTEAFF. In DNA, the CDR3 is TGTGCCAGCAGCCACCCCGAGAGAGACACTGAAGCTTTCTTT.

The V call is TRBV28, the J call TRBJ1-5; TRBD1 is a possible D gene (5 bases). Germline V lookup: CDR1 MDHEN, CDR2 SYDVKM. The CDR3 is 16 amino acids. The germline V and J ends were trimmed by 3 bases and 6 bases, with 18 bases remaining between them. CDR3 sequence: CASSLVGGAQGQPQHF. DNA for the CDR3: TGTGCCAGCAGTTTGGTAGGTGGGGCGCAGGGTCAGCCCCAGCATTTT.

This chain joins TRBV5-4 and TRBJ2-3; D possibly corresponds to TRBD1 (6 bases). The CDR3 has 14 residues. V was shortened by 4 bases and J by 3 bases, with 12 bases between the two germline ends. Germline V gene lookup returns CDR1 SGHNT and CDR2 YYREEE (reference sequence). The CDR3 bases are TGTGCCAGCAGCCGTCGACAGGAAACAGATACGCAGTATTTT. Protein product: CASSRRQETDTQYF.

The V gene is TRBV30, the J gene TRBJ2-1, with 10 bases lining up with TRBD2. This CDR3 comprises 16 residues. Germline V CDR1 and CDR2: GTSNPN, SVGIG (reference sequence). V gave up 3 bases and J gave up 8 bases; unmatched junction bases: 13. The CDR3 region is CAWRGPASGSWYEQFF. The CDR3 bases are TGTGCCTGGAGGGGGCCCGCTAGCGGGAGTTGGTATGAGCAGTTCTTC. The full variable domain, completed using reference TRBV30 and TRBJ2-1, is SQTIHQWPATLVQPVGSPLSLECTVEGTSNPNLYWYRQAAGRGLQLLFYSVGIGQISSEVPQNLSASRPQDRQFILSSKKLLLSDSGFYLCAWRGPASGSWYEQFFGPGTRLTVL.

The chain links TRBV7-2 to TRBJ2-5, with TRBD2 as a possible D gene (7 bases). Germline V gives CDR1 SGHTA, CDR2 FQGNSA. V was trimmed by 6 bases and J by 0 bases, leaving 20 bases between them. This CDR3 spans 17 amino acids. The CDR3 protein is CASSHNLGGPHQETQYF. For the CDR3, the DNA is TGTGCCAGCAGTCACAACCTCGGGGGGCCCCACCAAGAGACCCAGTACTTC.

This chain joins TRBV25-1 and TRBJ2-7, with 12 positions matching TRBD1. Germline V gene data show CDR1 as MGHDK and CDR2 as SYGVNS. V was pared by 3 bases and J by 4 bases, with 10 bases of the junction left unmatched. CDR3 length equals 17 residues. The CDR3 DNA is TGTGCCAGCAGTGAGTCCCGACCGGGACAGGGGGCTTACGAGCAGTACTTC. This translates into CASSESRPGQGAYEQYF.

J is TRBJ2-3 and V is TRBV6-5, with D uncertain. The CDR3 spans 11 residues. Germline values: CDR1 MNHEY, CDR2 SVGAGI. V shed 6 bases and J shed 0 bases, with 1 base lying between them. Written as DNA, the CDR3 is TGTGCCAGCAGCAGCACAGATACGCAGTATTTT. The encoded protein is CASSSTDTQYF.

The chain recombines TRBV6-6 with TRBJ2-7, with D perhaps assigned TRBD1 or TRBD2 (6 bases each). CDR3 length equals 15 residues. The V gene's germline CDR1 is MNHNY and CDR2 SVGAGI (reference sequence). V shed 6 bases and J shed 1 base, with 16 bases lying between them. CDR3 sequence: CASSPGAPHSYEQYF. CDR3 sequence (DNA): TGTGCCAGCAGCCCGGGGGCGCCCCATTCCTACGAGCAGTACTTC.

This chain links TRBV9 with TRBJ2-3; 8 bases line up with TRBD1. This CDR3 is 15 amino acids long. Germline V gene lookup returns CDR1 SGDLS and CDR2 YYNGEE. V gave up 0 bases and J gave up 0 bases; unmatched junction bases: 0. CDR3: CASSVGDRSTDTQYF. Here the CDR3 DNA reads TGTGCCAGCAGCGTAGGGGACAGGAGCACAGATACGCAGTATTTT.

The CDR3 nucleotides are TGTGCCAGTAGTAGTAGGTTGGCAAGGGGAACCGGGGAGCTGTTTTTT. This encodes CASSSRLARGTGELFF. The chain recombines TRBV19 with TRBJ2-2, with TRBD1 as a possible D gene (5 bases). V was clipped by 4 bases and J by 5 bases, with 17 bases between them. From germline, CDR1 is LNHDA and CDR2 SQIVND (reference sequence). This CDR3 is built from 16 residues.

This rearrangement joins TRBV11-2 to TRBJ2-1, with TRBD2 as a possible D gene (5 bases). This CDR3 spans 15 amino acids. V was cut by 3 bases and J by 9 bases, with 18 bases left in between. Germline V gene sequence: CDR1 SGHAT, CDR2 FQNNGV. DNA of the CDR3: TGTGCCAGCAGCTTCCTATCGGCCCTAGCATCTGAGCAGTTCTTC. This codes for CASSFLSALASEQFF.

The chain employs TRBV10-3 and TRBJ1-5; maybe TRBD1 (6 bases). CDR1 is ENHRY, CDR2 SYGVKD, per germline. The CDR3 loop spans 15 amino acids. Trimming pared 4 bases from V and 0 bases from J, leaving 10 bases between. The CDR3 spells CAISADRASNQPQHF. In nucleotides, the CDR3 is TGTGCCATCAGTGCGGACAGAGCTAGCAATCAGCCCCAGCATTTT.